These 23 T cell receptor beta chains originate from one sample sequenced in a study of shared clonotypes between healthy human individuals. Data came from immunoSEQ multiplex PCR; TCRdb stores just in-frame clones and leaves some out. The sample yields millions of clones, around nine tenths seen once. The source material was naive CD4+ T cells sorted from blood. Noted subset: CD45RA+ positively selected. The receptors derive from a man aged 18-30 years in good health.

The chain couples TRBV7-9 to TRBJ2-3; D uncertain. Germline V CDR1 and CDR2: SEHNR, FQNEAQ (reference sequence). V lost 4 bases and J 4 bases, leaving 18 bases between the germline ends. The CDR3 contains 16 residues. CDR3 DNA sequence: TGTGCCAGCAGCTCGACCGGACGCCCCTGGGCAGATACGCAGTATTTT. It codes for CASSSTGRPWADTQYF.

The chain employs TRBV6-6 and TRBJ2-1, with 11 bases lining up with TRBD1. The CDR3 has 12 residues. Germline V gene sequence: CDR1 MNHNY, CDR2 SVGAGI (reference sequence). V lost 6 bases to trimming and J lost 15 bases; unmatched junction nucleotides: 7. DNA for the CDR3: TGTGCCAGCAGCACGGGACAGGGGGGGCCGTTCTTC. Its translation is CASSTGQGGPFF.

The genes are TRBV6-5 and TRBJ1-1; D remains unclear. CDR3 length: 15 amino acids. Germline loops: CDR1 MNHEY, CDR2 SVGAGI. V shed 0 bases and J shed 4 bases, with 12 bases lying between them. The CDR3 sequence is CASSYSEATGTEAFF. The CDR3 nucleotides are TGTGCCAGCAGTTACTCGGAGGCCACCGGCACTGAAGCTTTCTTT.

V gene TRBV9 combines with J gene TRBJ2-3; D unresolved. The CDR3 has 14 amino acids. V shed 3 bases and J shed 2 bases, with 10 bases lying between them. CDR1 SGDLS and CDR2 YYNGEE come from the germline V gene. The CDR3 region is CASSAHPFTDTQYF. CDR3 coding DNA: TGTGCCAGCAGCGCGCACCCTTTCACAGATACGCAGTATTTT.

On this clone: This sample includes further DNA sequences coding for the same CDR3. The chain links TRBV6-5 to TRBJ2-7; D possibly uses TRBD1 or TRBD2 (6 bases each). The CDR3 sequence is 14 residues long. CDR1 and CDR2 (germline): MNHEY, SVGAGI. Trimming left V 0 bases short and J 2 bases short, with 8 bases between. CDR3 sequence reads: CASSYSGGPYEQYF. Here the CDR3 DNA reads TGTGCCAGCAGTTACTCCGGGGGCCCCTACGAGCAGTACTTC.

The chain carries TRBV19 and TRBJ2-1; 9 bases match TRBD2. The ends lost 3 bases at V and 8 bases at J; junction bases unmatched: 8. Germline values: CDR1 LNHDA, CDR2 SQIVND (reference sequence). The length of the CDR3 is 15 residues. For the CDR3, the DNA is TGTGCCAGTAGTATTCTCGTAGCGGGAGTATATGAGCAGTTCTTC. Amino acid sequence: CASSILVAGVYEQFF.

The J gene is TRBJ1-5, the V gene TRBV7-2; tentatively, D is TRBD1 (6 bases). Germline V lookup: CDR1 SGHTA, CDR2 FQGNSA. The CDR3 has 16 amino acids. The V end was cut by 5 bases, the J end by 0 bases, with 14 bases between. The CDR3 DNA is TGTGCCAGCAGCCTAGGGGGTGTCTATAGCAATCAGCCCCAGCATTTT. Protein: CASSLGGVYSNQPQHF.

The chain joins TRBV14 to TRBJ2-1, with D possibly being TRBD1 (5 bases). Germline lookup yields CDR1 SGHDN and CDR2 FVKESK. V was clipped by 4 bases and J by 4 bases, with 14 bases between them. The CDR3 is 15 residues long. CDR3 in amino acids: CASSLRPRQYNEQFF. Written as DNA, the CDR3 is TGTGCCAGCAGCCTCCGGCCTAGACAGTACAATGAGCAGTTCTTC.

The rearrangement uses TRBV28 and TRBJ1-5, with D perhaps TRBD1 (5 bases). CDR1 and CDR2 from the germline V gene are MDHEN and SYDVKM. V lost 10 bases and J 4 bases, leaving 11 bases between the germline ends. This CDR3 region has 12 residues. CDR3 in amino acids: CATRAGNQPQHF. The CDR3 nucleotides read TGTGCCACCAGGGCTGGTAATCAGCCCCAGCATTTT.

The chain links TRBV30 to TRBJ1-1, with D unresolved. This CDR3 has 13 residues. Trimming shortened V by 0 bases and J by 1 base, and 6 bases separated the two germline ends. CDR1 and CDR2 (germline): GTSNPN, SVGIG (reference sequence). In DNA, the CDR3 is TGTGCCTGGAGTGTACAGAAGAACACTGAAGCTTTCTTT. Translation: CAWSVQKNTEAFF.

V is TRBV7-2 and J is TRBJ1-2; 7 nucleotides align to TRBD1. V shed 5 bases, J shed 4 bases, and the junction held 10 bases outside the gene matches. This CDR3 spans 15 amino acids. Germline V lookup: CDR1 SGHTA, CDR2 FQGNSA. The CDR3 DNA reads TGTGCCAGCAGCCCCCGCCTGGGACAGACCTATGGCTACACCTTC. The encoded protein is CASSPRLGQTYGYTF.

The V call is TRBV7-3, the J call TRBJ2-3, with D perhaps assigned TRBD1 or TRBD2 (5 bases each). The V gene's germline CDR1 is SGHTA and CDR2 FQGTGA. V lost 5 bases and J 3 bases, leaving 15 bases between the germline ends. There are 15 residues in the CDR3. The CDR3 coding sequence is TGTGCCAGCAGCCGAAACATCTGGGGGACAGATACGCAGTATTTT. It codes for CASSRNIWGTDTQYF.

The chain is built from TRBV15 and TRBJ1-3; maybe TRBD1 (5 bases). This CDR3 contains 17 residues. The germline CDR1 and CDR2 sequences are LNHNV and YYDKDF (reference sequence). The germline V and J ends were trimmed by 5 bases and 2 bases, with 19 bases remaining between them. The CDR3 here is CATSFVPAGNPGNTIYF. The CDR3 nucleotides read TGTGCCACCAGCTTCGTCCCTGCAGGGAACCCTGGAAACACCATATATTTT.

The rearrangement links TRBV4-1 to TRBJ2-7; tentatively, D is TRBD2 (5 bases). The germline gives CDR1 MGHRA, CDR2 YSYEKL. The germline V and J ends were trimmed by 1 base and 7 bases, with 11 bases remaining between them. The CDR3 runs 13 residues. The CDR3 nucleotides read TGCGCCAGCAGCCAAGTAACGCCGGGGGAGCAGTACTTC. Translating gives CASSQVTPGEQYF.

The J gene is TRBJ1-6, the V gene TRBV19; tentative D call: TRBD1 (5 bases). The length of the CDR3 is 15 residues. The V gene's germline CDR1 is LNHDA and CDR2 SQIVND (reference sequence). V dropped 5 bases and J dropped 7 bases, with 15 bases sitting between them. In DNA, the CDR3 is TGTGCCAGTAGTCCGACCAGGGCAGGCAATTCACCCCTCCACTTT. Its translation: CASSPTRAGNSPLHF.

This clone was observed once. CDR3 sequence: CASGSSGETQYF. The CDR3 coding sequence is TGTGCCAGCGGGTCGAGTGGAGAGACCCAGTACTTC. The chain couples TRBV11-2 to TRBJ2-5; D remains ambiguous. The germline V gene encodes CDR1 SGHAT and CDR2 FQNNGV. The CDR3 totals 12 residues. V was clipped by 8 bases and J by 4 bases, with 11 bases between them.

CDR3 amino acids: CASSLGRKKIEETQYF. The CDR3 region has the DNA TGTGCCAGCAGCTTAGGGAGGAAGAAAATAGAAGAGACCCAGTACTTC. The chain couples TRBV11-2 to TRBJ2-5; D perhaps matches TRBD2 (5 bases). The CDR3 sequence is 16 residues long. Germline-derived CDR1 and CDR2 are SGHAT and FQNNGV. V was cut by 1 base and J by 3 bases, with 15 bases left in between.

V is TRBV20-1 and J is TRBJ1-2; no firm D call. The ends were cut back, 6 bases at V and 7 bases at J, with 12 bases in the middle. The germline gives CDR1 DFQATT, CDR2 SNEGSKA (reference sequence). The CDR3 contains 11 residues. In DNA, the CDR3 is TGCAGTGCCAAGCGGCTGCCTGGCTACACCTTC. Translated: CSAKRLPGYTF.

This clone was detected once. Other DNA sequences in the sample encode the same CDR3. The chain recombines TRBV5-1 with TRBJ1-1, with TRBD1 matching 8 bases. The V gene end was trimmed by 0 bases and the J gene end by 3 bases; junction bases not matched to a gene: 7. This CDR3 is built from 16 residues. Germline V CDR1 and CDR2: SGHRS, YFSETQ. CDR3 loop: CASSLGQGAGDTEAFF. CDR3 DNA sequence: TGCGCCAGCAGCTTGGGTCAGGGGGCAGGGGACACTGAAGCTTTCTTT.

The chain is built from TRBV6-6 and TRBJ2-7; 8 bases are a match to TRBD1. Looked up from germline, CDR1 is MNHNY and CDR2 is SVGAGI (reference sequence). Losses at the gene ends were 2 bases for V and 6 bases for J; bases not matched to a gene: 6. The CDR3 has 14 amino acids. This chain's CDR3 is CASSYDRGPLEQYF. In DNA form, the CDR3 reads TGTGCCAGCAGTTACGACAGGGGTCCCCTCGAGCAGTACTTC.

The V call is TRBV6-1, the J call TRBJ1-2, with D unclear. Germline V lookup: CDR1 MNHNS, CDR2 SASEGT. The CDR3 has 13 residues. V was pared by 0 bases and J by 9 bases, with 11 bases between. In nucleotides, the CDR3 is TGTGCCAGCAGTGAAGCCCTTCTGGTGCGCTACACCTTC. Amino acids: CASSEALLVRYTF.

The chain joins TRBV28 to TRBJ2-1; D is possibly TRBD2 (6 bases). The germline gives CDR1 MDHEN, CDR2 SYDVKM. The V gene lost 4 bases and the J gene lost 2 bases, with 12 bases spanning the gap. The CDR3 is 15 amino acids. Written as DNA, the CDR3 is TGTGCCAGCAGTTCCCAGGGAGGCCCCTACAATGAGCAGTTCTTC. It yields the protein CASSSQGGPYNEQFF. Variable domain in full (rest from reference TRBV28 and TRBJ2-1): DVKVTQSSRYLVKRTGEKVFLECVQDMDHENMFWYRQDPGLGLRLIYFSYDVKMKEKGDIPEGYSVSREKKERFSLILESASTNQTSMYLCASSSQGGPYNEQFFGPGTRLTVL.

This clone was counted once. The rearrangement uses TRBV5-8 and TRBJ1-5; 11 bases agree with TRBD1. The CDR3 has 18 residues. Germline-derived CDR1 and CDR2 are SGHTS and YDEGEE. With 3 bases clipped from V and 4 bases from J, the junction kept 12 bases outside the gene matches. Here the CDR3 reads CASSSALGTGGLNQPQHF. The CDR3 DNA sequence: TGTGCCAGCAGCTCCGCACTAGGGACAGGGGGGCTTAATCAGCCCCAGCATTTT.